The present TCR beta chain was sequenced within a study of PD-L1 blockade in urothelial cancer. Study background: Patients began atezolizumab, 1,200 mg intravenously every 3 weeks, in about 2014.

V was pared by 1 base and J by 2 bases, with 13 bases between. This CDR3 contains 16 residues. CDR1 and CDR2 (germline): MGHRA, YSYEKL. TCRdb's table, derived via immunoSEQ multiplex PCR, lists solely in-frame clones and lacks some. In the table there are 40,000 to 45,000 clones, about 90% of which are singletons. Time point: peripheral blood 6 weeks after treatment start. The clonotype originates from an older man with urothelial cancer. The specimen comprised PBMCs, sampled around atezolizumab (anti-PD-L1) treatment. This rearrangement joins TRBV4-1 to TRBJ2-3, with D perhaps TRBD2 (6 bases). The CDR3 reads CASSQATGAITDTQYF. DNA for the CDR3: TGCGCCAGCAGCCAAGCAACGGGAGCGATCACAGATACGCAGTATTTT.